This T cell receptor beta chain was recovered during a study of cytomegalovirus exposure and HLA in healthy donors. Study-level results: The productive fraction for most TCR beta V segments was about 87% or about 30% in an earlier analysis. Using a false discovery rate of 0.05, a later analysis showed that 15,000 to 20,000 TCR beta sequences were associated with HLA alleles. The number of N-insertions in an Asian-associated ancestry cluster was reportedly below the 666-donor mean in a later analysis.

V shed 5 bases, J shed 5 bases, and the junction held 3 bases outside the gene matches. This CDR3 has 13 residues. Per the germline V gene, CDR1 is MNHEY and CDR2 is SVGAGI. Of note for this clone: The antigen is undetermined.

Each donor's status was that of a healthy bone marrow donor. Use of 60 Vbeta and 13 Jbeta primers characterized the PCR. Generated by immunoSEQ multiplex PCR, the TCRdb table keeps only in-frame clones and is missing some. The table lists 90,000 to 150,000 clones, approximately 80% of them singletons. The genes are TRBV6-5 and TRBJ1-2; 9 bases line up with TRBD1. The receptor was isolated from a man aged 50-60 years in good health and CMV-seronegative. Material: PBMCs. The CDR3 protein is CASSRTGEYGYTF. The CDR3 DNA reads as TGTGCCAGCAGTAGGACAGGGGAGTATGGCTACACCTTC.